This TCR beta chain was obtained from a study of T cells in Graves' hyperthyroidism and ophthalmopathy. Study outcomes and limitations: The model made its ophthalmopathy prediction, and onset followed a median around six months later. In the analysis, a 13 V-J model separated ophthalmopathy from stable hyperthyroidism.

Stability of Graves' hyperthyroidism was defined as absent ophthalmopathy progression within 18 months. Clinicians diagnosed patients from clinical symptoms, serum thyroxine and TRAb, thyroid ultrasound and orbital computed tomography. Amplified regions were TCR beta CDR3 sequences from RNA transcripts. Primed by the HTBI set, a first-round RT-PCR was run on the TCR CDR3. MiXCR, applied by TCRdb to the multiplex PCR reads, yields one record per CDR3 protein. The sample records 500,000 to 600,000 distinct CDR3 sequences, more than 45% being singletons. On this clonotype itself: Its cognate antigen is unknown.

This CDR3 region has 17 residues. The germline V gene encodes CDR1 DFQATT and CDR2 SNEGSKA (reference sequence). The V gene lost 1 base and the J gene lost 7 bases, with 26 bases spanning the gap. The J gene is TRBJ2-7, the V gene TRBV20-1; a weak D match, TRBD2 (6 bases). This TCR came from a woman between 18 and 30 years old with Graves' hyperthyroidism. The sequencing input was peripheral blood or thyroid tissue (not recorded which). CDR3 DNA sequence: TGCAGTGCTAGAGCCCCCCGGGGAGCGGGCATGACGCGGGAGCAGTACTTC. As protein: CSARAPRGAGMTREQYF.